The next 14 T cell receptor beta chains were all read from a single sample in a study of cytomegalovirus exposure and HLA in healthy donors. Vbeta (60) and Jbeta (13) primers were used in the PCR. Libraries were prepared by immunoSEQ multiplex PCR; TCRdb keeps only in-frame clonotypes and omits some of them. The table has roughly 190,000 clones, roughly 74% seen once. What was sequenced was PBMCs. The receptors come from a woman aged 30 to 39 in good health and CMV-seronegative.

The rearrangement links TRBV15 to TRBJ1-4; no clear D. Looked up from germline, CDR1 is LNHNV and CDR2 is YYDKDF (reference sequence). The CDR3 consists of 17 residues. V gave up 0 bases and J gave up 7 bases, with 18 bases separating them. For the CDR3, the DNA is TGTGCCACCAGCAGAGATCTTTACGGGAATCTACGTGAAAAACTGTTTTTT. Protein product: CATSRDLYGNLREKLFF.

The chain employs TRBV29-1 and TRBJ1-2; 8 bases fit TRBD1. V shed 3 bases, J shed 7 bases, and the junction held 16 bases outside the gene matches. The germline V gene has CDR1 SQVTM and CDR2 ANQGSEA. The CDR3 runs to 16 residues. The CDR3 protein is CSVDFPIGQGLSGYTF. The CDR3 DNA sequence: TGCAGCGTTGACTTCCCAATAGGACAGGGACTGTCTGGCTACACCTTC. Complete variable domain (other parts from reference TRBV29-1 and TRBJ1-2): SAVISQKPSRDICQRGTSLTIQCQVDSQVTMMFWYRQQPGQSLTLIATANQGSEATYESGFVIDKFPISRPNLTFSTLTVSNMSPEDSSIYLCSVDFPIGQGLSGYTFGSGTRLTVV.

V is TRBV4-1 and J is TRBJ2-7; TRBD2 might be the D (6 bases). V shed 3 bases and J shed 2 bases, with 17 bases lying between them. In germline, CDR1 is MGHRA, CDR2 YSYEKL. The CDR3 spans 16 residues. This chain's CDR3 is CASSQSPGDRAYEQYF. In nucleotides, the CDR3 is TGCGCCAGCAGCCAGAGCCCGGGGGACCGAGCCTACGAGCAGTACTTC.

CDR3 DNA sequence: TGTGCCACCTCCTCAGGGCTAGGCTCCTACAATGAGCAGTTCTTC. This translates into CATSSGLGSYNEQFF. The chain uses TRBV18 and TRBJ2-1; TRBD1 is a possible D gene (5 bases). The CDR3 runs 15 residues. Trimming shortened V by 10 bases and J by 0 bases, and 16 bases separated the two germline ends. From germline, CDR1 is KGHSH and CDR2 LQKENI.

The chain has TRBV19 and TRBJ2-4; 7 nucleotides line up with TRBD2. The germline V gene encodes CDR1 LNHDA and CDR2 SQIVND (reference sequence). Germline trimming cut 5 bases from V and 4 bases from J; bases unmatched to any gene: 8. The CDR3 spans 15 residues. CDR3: CASSRPLADKNIQYF. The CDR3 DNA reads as TGTGCCAGTAGTCGACCGCTAGCGGATAAAAACATTCAGTACTTC.

The DNA for the CDR3 is TGTGCCATCAGTGAGTCATGGGCAGGGAATCATCAGCCCCAGCATTTT. It is translated as CAISESWAGNHQPQHF. The V and J genes are TRBV10-3 and TRBJ1-5; weak D call: TRBD1 (5 bases). CDR3 length: 16 residues. Trimming took off 0 bases at V and 5 bases at J, with 14 bases between the two ends. Germline V gene sequence: CDR1 ENHRY, CDR2 SYGVKD.

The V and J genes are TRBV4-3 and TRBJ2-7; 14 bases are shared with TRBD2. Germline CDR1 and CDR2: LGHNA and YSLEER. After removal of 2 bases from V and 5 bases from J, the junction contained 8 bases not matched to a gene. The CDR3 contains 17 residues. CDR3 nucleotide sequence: TGCGCCAGCAGCCAAACCTTGGGGACTAGCGGGAGCAACGAGCAGTACTTC. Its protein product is CASSQTLGTSGSNEQYF.

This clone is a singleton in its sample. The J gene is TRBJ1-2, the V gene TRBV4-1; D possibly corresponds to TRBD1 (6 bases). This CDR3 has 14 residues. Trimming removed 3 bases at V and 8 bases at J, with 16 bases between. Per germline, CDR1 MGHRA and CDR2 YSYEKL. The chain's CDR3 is CASSQVSGHPGYTF. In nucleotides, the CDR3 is TGCGCCAGCAGCCAGGTCTCGGGACACCCAGGCTACACCTTC.

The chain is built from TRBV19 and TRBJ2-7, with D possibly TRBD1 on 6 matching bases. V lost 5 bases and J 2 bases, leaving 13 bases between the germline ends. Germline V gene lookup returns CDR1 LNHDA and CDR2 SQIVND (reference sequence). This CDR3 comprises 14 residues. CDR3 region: CASSGGRGAYEQYF. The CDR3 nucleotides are TGTGCCAGTAGTGGGGGCAGGGGAGCCTACGAGCAGTACTTC.

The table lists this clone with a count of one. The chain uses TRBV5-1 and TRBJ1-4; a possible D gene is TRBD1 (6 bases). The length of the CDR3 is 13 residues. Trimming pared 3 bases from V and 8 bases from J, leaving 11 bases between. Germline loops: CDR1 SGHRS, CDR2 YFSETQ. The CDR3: CASSSDSREKLFF. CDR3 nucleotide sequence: TGCGCCAGCAGCTCGGACAGTCGGGAAAAACTGTTTTTT.

CDR3 region: CASSSNGLAGVEQFF. DNA for the CDR3: TGTGCCAGCAGCTCCAATGGACTAGCGGGAGTTGAGCAGTTCTTC. The chain employs TRBV7-2 and TRBJ2-1, with 13 bases fitting TRBD2. V lost 4 bases and J lost 9; bases outside the gene matches: 6. Germline-derived CDR1 and CDR2 are SGHTA and FQGNSA. There are 15 residues in the CDR3.

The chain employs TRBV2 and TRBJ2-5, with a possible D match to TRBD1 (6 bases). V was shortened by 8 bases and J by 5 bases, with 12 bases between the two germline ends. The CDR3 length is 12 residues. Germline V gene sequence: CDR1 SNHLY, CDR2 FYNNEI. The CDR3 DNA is TGTGCCAGCCTCGACAGGTCTGAGACCCAGTACTTC. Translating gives CASLDRSETQYF. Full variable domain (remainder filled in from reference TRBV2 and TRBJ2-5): EPEVTQTPSHQVTQMGQEVILRCVPISNHLYFYWYRQILGQKVEFLVSFYNNEISEKSEIFDDQFSVERPDGSNFTLKIRSTKLEDSAMYFCASLDRSETQYFGPGTRLLVL.

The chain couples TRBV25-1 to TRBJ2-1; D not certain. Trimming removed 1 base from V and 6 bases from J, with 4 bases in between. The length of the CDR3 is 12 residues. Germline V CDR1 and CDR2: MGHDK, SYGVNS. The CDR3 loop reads CASSESGNEQFF. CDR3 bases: TGTGCCAGCAGTGAATCCGGCAATGAGCAGTTCTTC.

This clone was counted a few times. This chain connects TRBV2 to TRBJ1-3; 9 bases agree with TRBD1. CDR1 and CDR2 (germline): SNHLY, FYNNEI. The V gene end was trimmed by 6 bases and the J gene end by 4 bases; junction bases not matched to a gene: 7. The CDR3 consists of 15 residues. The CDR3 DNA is TGTGCCAGCAGCGGGGACAGGGAGATAGGAAACACCATATATTTT. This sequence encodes CASSGDREIGNTIYF.